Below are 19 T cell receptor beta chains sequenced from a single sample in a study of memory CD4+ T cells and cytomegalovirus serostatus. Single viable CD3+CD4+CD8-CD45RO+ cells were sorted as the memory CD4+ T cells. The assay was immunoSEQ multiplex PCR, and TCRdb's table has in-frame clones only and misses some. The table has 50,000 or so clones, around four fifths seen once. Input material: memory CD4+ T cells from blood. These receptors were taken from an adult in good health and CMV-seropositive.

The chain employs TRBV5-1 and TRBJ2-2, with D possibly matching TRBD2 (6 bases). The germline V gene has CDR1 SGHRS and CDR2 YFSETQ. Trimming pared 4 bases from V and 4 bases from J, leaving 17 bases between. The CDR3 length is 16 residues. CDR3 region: CASSPGTSRSTGELFF. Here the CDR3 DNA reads TGCGCCAGCAGCCCCGGGACTTCCCGGAGCACCGGGGAGCTGTTTTTT.

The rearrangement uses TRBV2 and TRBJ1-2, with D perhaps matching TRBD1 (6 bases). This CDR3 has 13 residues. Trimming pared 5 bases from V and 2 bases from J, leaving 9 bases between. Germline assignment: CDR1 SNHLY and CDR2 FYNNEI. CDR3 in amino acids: CASSPQGNYGYTF. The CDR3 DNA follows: TGTGCCAGCAGTCCGCAGGGGAACTATGGCTACACCTTC.

The CDR3 region is CASSRTGRMMETQYF. CDR3 nucleotides: TGTGCCAGCTCTCGGACAGGGCGGATGATGGAGACCCAGTACTTC. V gene TRBV18 combines with J gene TRBJ2-5; 8 bases are shared with TRBD1. CDR1 and CDR2 from the germline V gene are KGHSH and LQKENI. With V trimmed by 6 bases and J by 5 bases, 11 bases remained unmatched. CDR3 size: 15 residues.

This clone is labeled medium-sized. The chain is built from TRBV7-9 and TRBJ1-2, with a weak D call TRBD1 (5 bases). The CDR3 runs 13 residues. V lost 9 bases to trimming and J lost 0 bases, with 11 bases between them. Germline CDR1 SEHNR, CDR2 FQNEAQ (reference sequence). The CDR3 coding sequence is TGTGCCAGTTCGACGACAGCTAACTATGGCTACACCTTC. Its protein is CASSTTANYGYTF. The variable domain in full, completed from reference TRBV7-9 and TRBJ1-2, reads DTGVSQNPRHKITKRGQNVTFRCDPISEHNRLYWYRQTLGQGPEFLTYFQNEAQLEKSRLLSDRFSAERPKGSFSTLEIQRTEQGDSAMYLCASSTTANYGYTFGSGTRLTVV.

CDR3 sequence (DNA): TGTGCCAGTAGTATCTTGGGACAGAAGTCTAGCACAGATACGCAGTATTTT. Translated: CASSILGQKSSTDTQYF. V is TRBV19 and J is TRBJ2-3; 7 bases align to TRBD1. The germline gives CDR1 LNHDA, CDR2 SQIVND (reference sequence). The CDR3 totals 17 residues. V trimming: 3 bases; J trimming: 0 bases; junction bases outside the gene matches: 9.

CDR3 coding DNA: TGTGCCAGCAGTTTCAATATGTTGGCGGGGATAGCCAAAAACATTCAGTACTTC. The encoded protein is CASSFNMLAGIAKNIQYF. This rearrangement joins TRBV28 to TRBJ2-4, with D possibly matching TRBD2 (6 bases). CDR1 MDHEN and CDR2 SYDVKM come from the germline V gene. V gave up 3 bases and J gave up 0 bases, with 18 bases separating them. CDR3 size: 18 residues.

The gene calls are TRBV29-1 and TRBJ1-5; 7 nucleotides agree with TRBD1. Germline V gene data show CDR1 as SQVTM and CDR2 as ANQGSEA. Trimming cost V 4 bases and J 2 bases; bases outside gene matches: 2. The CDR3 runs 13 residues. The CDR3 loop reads CSVGQGGNQPQHF. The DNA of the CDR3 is TGCAGCGTTGGACAGGGAGGCAATCAGCCCCAGCATTTT.

The CDR3 DNA sequence: TGTGCCAGCAGCGCGACGGGGGGGCGTTACGAGCAGTACTTC. Protein: CASSATGGRYEQYF. The chain combines TRBV7-2 with TRBJ2-7, with 8 bases matching TRBD2. The CDR3 loop spans 14 amino acids. V lost 5 bases, J lost 4 bases, and 7 bases stayed unmatched. The germline CDR1 and CDR2 sequences are SGHTA and FQGNSA.

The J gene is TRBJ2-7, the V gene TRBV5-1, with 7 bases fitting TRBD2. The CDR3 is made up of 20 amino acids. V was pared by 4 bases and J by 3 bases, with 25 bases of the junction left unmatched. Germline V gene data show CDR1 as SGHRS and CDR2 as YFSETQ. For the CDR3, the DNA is TGCGCCAGCAGCGCGGCCGGGTCGGGGGTCTTCGGCGGGAGTTACTACGAGCAGTACTTC. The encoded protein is CASSAAGSGVFGGSYYEQYF.

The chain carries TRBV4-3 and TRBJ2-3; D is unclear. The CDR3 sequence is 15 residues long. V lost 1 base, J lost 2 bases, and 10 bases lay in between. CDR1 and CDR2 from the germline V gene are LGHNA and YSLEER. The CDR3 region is CASSQGRHVTDTQYF. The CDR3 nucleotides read TGCGCCAGCAGCCAAGGACGCCACGTCACAGATACGCAGTATTTT.

The CDR3 spells CASSCSDGGAKNIQYF. The CDR3 DNA follows: TGTGCCAGCAGTTGCAGCGATGGGGGAGCCAAAAACATTCAGTACTTC. This chain joins TRBV6-8 and TRBJ2-4; either TRBD1 or TRBD2 may fit D (5 bases each). Trimming removed 4 bases from V and 0 bases from J, with 13 bases in between. The CDR3 length is 16 residues. Germline CDR1 reads MNHGY; CDR2 reads SAAAGT.

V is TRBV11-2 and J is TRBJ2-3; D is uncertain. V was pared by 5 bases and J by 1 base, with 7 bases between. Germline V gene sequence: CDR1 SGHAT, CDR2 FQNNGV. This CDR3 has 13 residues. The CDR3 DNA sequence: TGTGCCAGCAGCCACTCCGGCACAGATACGCAGTATTTT. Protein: CASSHSGTDTQYF.

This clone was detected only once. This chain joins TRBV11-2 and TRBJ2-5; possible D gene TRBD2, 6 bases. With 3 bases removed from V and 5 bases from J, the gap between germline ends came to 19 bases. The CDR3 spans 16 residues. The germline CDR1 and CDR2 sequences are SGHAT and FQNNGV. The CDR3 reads CASSFLYGGARETQYF. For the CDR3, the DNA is TGTGCCAGCAGCTTCCTGTATGGAGGGGCCCGGGAGACCCAGTACTTC.

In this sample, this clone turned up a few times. Written as DNA, the CDR3 is TGTGCCAGCAGCTCCACGGCGAATTCACCCCTCCACTTT. It yields the protein CASSSTANSPLHF. The genes are TRBV7-9 and TRBJ1-6; D is unclear. The length of the CDR3 is 13 residues. Trimming took off 4 bases at V and 7 bases at J, with 8 bases between the two ends. CDR1 SEHNR and CDR2 FQNEAQ come from the germline V gene (reference sequence).

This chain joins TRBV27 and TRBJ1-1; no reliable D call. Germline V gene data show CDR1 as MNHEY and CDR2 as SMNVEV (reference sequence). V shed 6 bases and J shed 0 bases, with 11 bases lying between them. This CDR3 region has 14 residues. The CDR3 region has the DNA TGTGCCAGCAGCCGCACCGGAATGAACACTGAAGCTTTCTTT. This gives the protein CASSRTGMNTEAFF.

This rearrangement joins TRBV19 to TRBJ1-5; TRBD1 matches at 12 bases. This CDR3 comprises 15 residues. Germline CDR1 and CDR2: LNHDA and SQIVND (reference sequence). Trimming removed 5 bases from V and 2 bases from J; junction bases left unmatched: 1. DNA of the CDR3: TGTGCCAGTAGTGGGACAGGGGGCGGCAATCAGCCCCAGCATTTT. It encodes CASSGTGGGNQPQHF.

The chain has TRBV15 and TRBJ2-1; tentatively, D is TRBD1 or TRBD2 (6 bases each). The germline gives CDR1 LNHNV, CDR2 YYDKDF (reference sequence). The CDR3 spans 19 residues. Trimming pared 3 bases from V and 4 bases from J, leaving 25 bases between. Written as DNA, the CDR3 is TGTGCCACCAGCAGCCCGGGACAAGGCGAACGGAGGGGTTACAATGAGCAGTTCTTC. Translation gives CATSSPGQGERRGYNEQFF.

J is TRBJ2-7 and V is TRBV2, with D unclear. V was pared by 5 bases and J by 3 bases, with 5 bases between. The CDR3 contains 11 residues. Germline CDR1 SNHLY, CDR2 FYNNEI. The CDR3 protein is CASSLSYEQYF. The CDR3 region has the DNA TGTGCCAGCAGTCTTAGCTACGAGCAGTACTTC.

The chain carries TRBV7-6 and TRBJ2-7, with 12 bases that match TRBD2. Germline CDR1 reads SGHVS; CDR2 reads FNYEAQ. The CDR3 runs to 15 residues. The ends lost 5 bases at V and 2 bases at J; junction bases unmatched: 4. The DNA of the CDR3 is TGTGCCAGCAGCCCGACTAGCGGGGGCCCCTACGAGCAGTACTTC. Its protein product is CASSPTSGGPYEQYF.